What follows are 7 T cell receptor beta chains derived from one specimen sequenced in a study of tumor-infiltrating lymphocytes in primary liver carcinoma. Germline DNA was also extracted, with blood RNA taken from unsorted whole blood. TCR beta cDNA was reverse-transcribed from 400 to 500 ng of total RNA. The reaction used a constant-region primer and ProtoScript II reverse transcriptase. Slightly modified ARM-PCR served as the procedure for the TCR beta libraries. These libraries came from three rounds of nested multiplex PCR. The first two PCR rounds, nine to ten cycles each, used TRBV1-TRBV30 forward primers and a C-beta reverse primer. MiXCR, applied by TCRdb to the multiplex PCR reads, yields one record per CDR3 protein. The profile shows 300,000 to 400,000 distinct CDR3 sequences, 50% to 70% of them singletons. The sequencing sample was made of peripheral blood. The receptors come from a man aged 35-49 years with primary liver carcinoma and hepatitis B virus infection.

Details on this clonotype: This could be a read error, since a much larger clone is one nucleotide away. The V gene is TRBV7-8, the J gene TRBJ2-4; D is undetermined. The CDR3 contains 12 residues. V was cut by 7 bases and J by 6 bases, with 10 bases left in between. Germline loops: CDR1 SGHVS, CDR2 FQNEAQ. The CDR3 nucleotides read TGTGCCAGCAACTCGACTCCAAACATTCAGTACTTC. Encoded protein: CASNSTPNIQYF.

With regard to this clonotype: A clone one base away is much larger, so this may be a read error. This chain links TRBV4-1 with TRBJ2-7; D is unclear. V was clipped by 0 bases and J by 5 bases, with 17 bases between them. This CDR3 contains 16 residues. CDR1 is MGHRA and CDR2 is YSYEKL in the germline V gene. In DNA, the CDR3 is TGCGCCAGCAGCCAAGAATGGCAGGACCCCAAGGACGAGCAGTACTTC. The encoded protein is CASSQEWQDPKDEQYF.

About this clonotype itself: A much larger clone is a single base away; this may be a read error. This chain uses TRBV4-2 with TRBJ1-1; 7 positions agree with TRBD1. This CDR3 has 14 residues. Germline loops: CDR1 LGHNA, CDR2 YNFKEQ. DNA of the CDR3: TGTGTCAGCAGCCAAGGGGACAGCAACACTGAAGCTTTCTTT. This sequence encodes CVSSQGDSNTEAFF.

This clonotype was recorded at least ten times. The rearrangement uses TRBV6-6 and TRBJ2-5, with D possibly TRBD1 on 5 matching bases. This CDR3 is 13 amino acids long. Germline CDR1 MNHNY, CDR2 SVGAGI (reference sequence). V lost 6 bases, J lost 1 base, and 9 bases lay in between. The CDR3 protein is CASRGPGQETQYF. The CDR3 bases are TGTGCCAGCAGGGGGCCAGGCCAAGAGACCCAGTACTTC.

The rearrangement joins TRBV30 to TRBJ1-5, with 7 bases aligning to TRBD1. This CDR3 is built from 12 residues. Trimming removed 6 bases from V and 5 bases from J; junction bases left unmatched: 4. CDR1 GTSNPN and CDR2 SVGIG come from the germline V gene (reference sequence). The CDR3 sequence: CACGDSHQPQHF. Here the CDR3 DNA reads TGTGCCTGCGGGGACAGTCATCAGCCCCAGCATTTT.

This clonotype was seen many times. The chain employs TRBV13 and TRBJ2-1; D not resolved. Trimming cost V 5 bases and J 4 bases, with 3 bases left between them. Germline CDR1 reads PRHDT; CDR2 reads FYEKMQ (reference sequence). The CDR3 has 11 amino acids. This chain's CDR3 is CASSEYNEQFF. CDR3 nucleotide sequence: TGTGCCAGCAGCGAGTACAATGAGCAGTTCTTC.

On this clonotype itself: At one end, the junction sequence differs from germline, possibly due to a read error. CDR3 region: CANSQVTGSTSSLHF. DNA of the CDR3: TGTGCCAACAGCCAAGTGACAGGTTCTACCTCATCCCTCCACTTT. The chain is built from TRBV4-2 and TRBJ1-6; weak D call: TRBD1 (6 bases). CDR3 length equals 15 residues. CDR1 and CDR2 (germline): LGHNA, YNFKEQ.